The 17 T cell receptor beta chains presented below share a single source sample, sequenced in a study of response to subunit inactivated influenza vaccine. TCRdb called the RT-PCR reads again in MiXCR, with one record for every CDR3 protein. The sample lists roughly 290,000 distinct CDR3 sequences, about a fifth occurring once. Source: PBMCs from blood, taken less than 22 months after vaccination. These receptors were taken from a man aged 45 to 75 who received an inactivated influenza vaccine.

The chain has TRBV29-1 and TRBJ1-1; D remains ambiguous. Germline lookup yields CDR1 SQVTM and CDR2 ANQGSEA. CDR3 size: 12 residues. V lost 2 bases and J lost 6, with 10 bases in between. The CDR3: CSVELGYAEAFF. The CDR3 nucleotides read TGCAGCGTTGAACTTGGGTACGCTGAAGCTTTCTTT.

This rearrangement joins TRBV28 to TRBJ1-2; D is undetermined. The CDR3 spans 14 residues. The V end lost 5 bases, the J end lost 4 bases, and 14 bases lay between the germline ends. Germline assignment: CDR1 MDHEN and CDR2 SYDVKM. CDR3 in amino acids: CASSGGIAIYGYTF. The CDR3 DNA sequence: TGTGCCAGCAGTGGTGGGATTGCCATCTATGGCTACACCTTC.

In its sample, this clonotype was seen many times. The chain employs TRBV19 and TRBJ1-1; D is unclear. The V end was cut by 3 bases, the J end by 1 base, with 9 bases between. Per the germline V gene, CDR1 is LNHDA and CDR2 is SQIVND (reference sequence). The CDR3 is 14 residues long. CDR3 DNA: TGTGCCAGTAGTATCGGGCAGCCGAACACTGAAGCTTTCTTT. Protein sequence: CASSIGQPNTEAFF. The entire variable domain, with the rest obtained from reference TRBV19 and TRBJ1-1, is as follows: DGGITQSPKYLFRKEGQNVTLSCEQNLNHDAMYWYRQDPGQGLRLIYYSQIVNDFQKGDIAEGYSVSREKKESFPLTVTSAQKNPTAFYLCASSIGQPNTEAFFGQGTRLTVV.

The V and J genes are TRBV7-2 and TRBJ2-7, with D uncertain. Looked up from germline, CDR1 is SGHTA and CDR2 is FQGNSA. The CDR3 is 14 residues long. The V and J ends lost 5 bases and 3 bases respectively, with 14 bases between them. In nucleotides, the CDR3 is TGTGCCAGCAGCCCGCTGGGCCCCCTCTACGAGCAGTACTTC. Translation: CASSPLGPLYEQYF. The full variable domain, in which reference TRBV7-2 and TRBJ2-7 provide the parts outside the CDR3, is GAGVSQSPSNKVTEKGKDVELRCDPISGHTALYWYRQSLGQGLEFLIYFQGNSAPDKSGLPSDRFSAERTGGSVSTLTIQRTQQEDSAVYLCASSPLGPLYEQYFGPGTRLTVT.

V is TRBV7-3 and J is TRBJ1-5; D is possibly TRBD1 (6 bases). Deletions cut 2 bases from V and 6 bases from J, with 14 bases between. CDR1 and CDR2 from the germline V gene are SGHTA and FQGTGA. This CDR3 contains 15 residues. CDR3 nucleotide sequence: TGTGCCAGCAGCTTACGGGCGGGGGACACTCAGCCCCAGCATTTT. This translates into CASSLRAGDTQPQHF.

The DNA of the CDR3 is TGTGCCAGCAGTTACTCGAGGCGGGCTAATGAAAAACTGTTTTTT. It encodes CASSYSRRANEKLFF. This chain uses TRBV6-5 with TRBJ1-4; D not certain. V was clipped by 0 bases and J by 3 bases, with 8 bases between them. The CDR3 has 15 residues. The germline CDR1 and CDR2 sequences are MNHEY and SVGAGI.

This clonotype has just a few counts. The chain employs TRBV12-3 or TRBV12-4 and TRBJ1-5; D gene ambiguous. CDR3 length equals 14 residues. V gave up 5 bases and J gave up 6 bases, with 14 bases separating them. CDR3 in DNA: TGTGCCAGCAGTACCTATGGGCTGGTTCAGCCCCAGCATTTT. Translating gives CASSTYGLVQPQHF.

The V gene is TRBV6-1, the J gene TRBJ2-3; 8 bases match TRBD1. The ends lost 6 bases at V and 0 bases at J; junction bases unmatched: 2. This CDR3 is 14 amino acids long. Germline V CDR1 and CDR2: MNHNS, SASEGT. CDR3 in DNA: TGTGCCAGCAGGGGGACAGGCAGCACAGATACGCAGTATTTT. As protein: CASRGTGSTDTQYF.

V gene TRBV20-1 combines with J gene TRBJ1-2; no firm D call. The germline V and J ends were trimmed by 3 bases and 0 bases, with 11 bases remaining between them. CDR1 is DFQATT, CDR2 SNEGSKA, per germline (reference sequence). CDR3 size: 14 residues. The CDR3 loop reads CSASVRAANYGYTF. The CDR3 DNA follows: TGCAGTGCTAGTGTTAGAGCAGCTAACTATGGCTACACCTTC.

This clonotype was picked up many times. The gene calls are TRBV20-1 and TRBJ1-2; TRBD1 might be the D (5 bases). The V gene's germline CDR1 is DFQATT and CDR2 SNEGSKA (reference sequence). The ends were cut back, 6 bases at V and 7 bases at J, with 15 bases in the middle. The CDR3 runs 12 residues. CDR3 nucleotide sequence: TGCAGTGCCCAGGGTGGAATAAGTGGCTACACCTTC. Translated, it gives CSAQGGISGYTF.

This CDR3 reads CASSSCPKWAGTGGSNYGYTF. The DNA for the CDR3 is TGTGCCAGCAGCTCTTGTCCAAAATGGGCCGGCACAGGGGGATCTAACTATGGCTACACCTTC. The chain employs TRBV21-1 and TRBJ1-2; the DNA was not compared with TRBD1, the D call given in the table. TRBV21-1 is listed as a pseudogene. CDR3 length: 21 amino acids.

The chain joins TRBV11-2 to TRBJ2-1, with 9 positions matching TRBD1. V gave up 5 bases and J gave up 8 bases; unmatched junction bases: 1. The CDR3 loop spans 12 amino acids. Germline V CDR1 and CDR2: SGHAT, FQNNGV. The CDR3, as DNA: TGTGCCAGCAGCCGGGACAGGGATGAGCAGTTCTTC. Translation: CASSRDRDEQFF.

The chain uses TRBV3-1 and TRBJ2-1, with 9 bases identical to TRBD1. CDR1 and CDR2 from the germline V gene are LGHDT and YNNKEL (reference sequence). The CDR3 length is 16 residues. The trim removed 0 bases at V and 5 bases at J, leaving 5 bases unmatched. CDR3 in amino acids: CASSQDRRTGDNEQFF. CDR3 in DNA: TGTGCCAGCAGCCAAGATCGGAGGACAGGGGACAATGAGCAGTTCTTC.

This clonotype was observed a handful of times. The V and J genes are TRBV12-3 or TRBV12-4 and TRBJ2-5; TRBD1 aligns across 8 bases. This CDR3 comprises 15 residues. J lost 3 bases, V lost 2 bases, and 5 bases had no gene match. The CDR3 DNA is TGTGCCAGCAGTTTATATGGACAGGGCAAAGAGACCCAGTACTTC. Residues: CASSLYGQGKETQYF.

The rearrangement links TRBV7-8 to TRBJ1-4; 7 nucleotides line up with TRBD1. V trimming: 1 base; J trimming: 7 bases; junction bases outside the gene matches: 6. Germline V CDR1 and CDR2: SGHVS, FQNEAQ. The CDR3 is made up of 15 amino acids. This CDR3 is CASSLDRGYTEKLFF. The CDR3 nucleotides read TGTGCCAGCAGCTTAGACAGGGGCTACACTGAAAAACTGTTTTTT.

This chain joins TRBV29-1 and TRBJ2-2, with D possibly matching TRBD2 (6 bases). The CDR3 consists of 15 residues. Germline V CDR1 and CDR2: SQVTM, ANQGSEA. V shed 5 bases and J shed 1 base, with 14 bases lying between them. The DNA for the CDR3 is TGCAGCGTTCTGCGGGGTTTGGAGAACACCGGGGAGCTGTTTTTT. Its translation: CSVLRGLENTGELFF.

This clonotype has just a few counts. CDR3 coding DNA: TGCAGTGCTAGAGTGGGGGAAGGAAAAACTGAAGCTTTCTTT. As protein: CSARVGEGKTEAFF. This chain links TRBV20-1 with TRBJ1-1; possibly TRBD1 for D (5 bases). The V gene lost 1 base and the J gene lost 5 bases, with 14 bases spanning the gap. CDR1 and CDR2 from the germline V gene are DFQATT and SNEGSKA (reference sequence). The CDR3 has 14 residues.